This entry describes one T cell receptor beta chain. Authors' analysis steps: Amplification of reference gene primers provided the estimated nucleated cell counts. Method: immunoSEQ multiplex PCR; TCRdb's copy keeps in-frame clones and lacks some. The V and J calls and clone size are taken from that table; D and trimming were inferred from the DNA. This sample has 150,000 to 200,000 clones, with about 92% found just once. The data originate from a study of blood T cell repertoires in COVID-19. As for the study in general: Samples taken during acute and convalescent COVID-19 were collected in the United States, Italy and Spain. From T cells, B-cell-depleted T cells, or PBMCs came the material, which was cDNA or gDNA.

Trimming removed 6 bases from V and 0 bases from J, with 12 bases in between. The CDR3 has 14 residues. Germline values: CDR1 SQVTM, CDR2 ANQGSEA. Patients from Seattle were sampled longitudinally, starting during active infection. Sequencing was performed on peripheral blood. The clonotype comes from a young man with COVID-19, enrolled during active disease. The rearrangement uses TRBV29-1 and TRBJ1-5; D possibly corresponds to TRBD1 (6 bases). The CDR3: CSVKGDNSNQPQHF. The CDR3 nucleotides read TGCAGCGTGAAAGGGGACAATAGCAATCAGCCCCAGCATTTT.